Shown below are 5 T cell receptor beta chains from a single sample sequenced in a study of low-dose radiotherapy and immunotherapy resistance in tumors. Documented time point: before trial treatment. Covering alpha and beta chains, TRAV- and TRBV-specific primers were used for the first-strand cDNA. TCR amplification involved 20 PCR cycles with a constant-region primer and V-primer adapter. TCRdb ran MiXCR on the reads and lists one entry per CDR3 protein. The table shows tens of thousands of distinct CDR3 sequences, with about 25% occurring only once. The specimen was PBMCs, collected before treatment. Receptor source: a male donor with prostate cancer.

This clonotype was recorded many times. The chain is built from TRBV19 and TRBJ1-4; D is unresolved. Germline-derived CDR1 and CDR2 are LNHDA and SQIVND (reference sequence). Trimming stripped 5 bases from V and 6 bases from J, with 10 bases between. The length of the CDR3 is 13 residues. The CDR3 sequence is CASSLWSDEKLFF. CDR3 sequence (DNA): TGTGCCAGTAGTTTGTGGAGTGATGAAAAACTGTTTTTT.

This clonotype was detected a few times. This rearrangement joins TRBV28 to TRBJ1-4; D is possibly TRBD1 (5 bases). The CDR3 runs to 13 residues. CDR1 and CDR2 (germline): MDHEN, SYDVKM. V was trimmed by 11 bases and J by 7 bases, leaving 17 bases between them. The CDR3 DNA follows: TGTGCCGGACCCGGCAGGGTTTGTGAAAAACTGTTTTTT. Translating it yields CAGPGRVCEKLFF.

This clonotype was recorded many times. DNA for the CDR3: TGCAGCGCCAGGGACGCTGAAGCTTTCTTT. It encodes CSARDAEAFF. The V gene is TRBV29-1, the J gene TRBJ1-1; D may be TRBD1 (5 bases). Germline CDR1 reads SQVTM; CDR2 reads ANQGSEA. The CDR3 length is 10 residues. V lost 7 bases, J lost 6 bases, and 9 bases lay in between.

The J gene is TRBJ2-2, the V gene TRBV27; no firm D call. The V and J ends lost 8 bases and 6 bases respectively, with 10 bases between them. This CDR3 region has 12 residues. Germline lookup yields CDR1 MNHEY and CDR2 SMNVEV (reference sequence). The CDR3 spells CASRLLPGELFF. As DNA, the CDR3 is TGTGCCAGCCGCCTGCTTCCCGGGGAGCTGTTTTTT.

This clonotype has a count of ten or more. The rearrangement uses TRBV27 and TRBJ2-7; 13 bases are shared with TRBD2. The CDR3 loop spans 15 amino acids. J gave up 5 bases and V 2 bases, and 3 bases lay outside the gene matches. CDR1 and CDR2 (germline): MNHEY, SMNVEV (reference sequence). The CDR3 spells CASSLRTSGRNEQYF. The DNA for the CDR3 is TGTGCCAGCAGTTTACGGACTAGCGGGAGAAACGAGCAGTACTTC.